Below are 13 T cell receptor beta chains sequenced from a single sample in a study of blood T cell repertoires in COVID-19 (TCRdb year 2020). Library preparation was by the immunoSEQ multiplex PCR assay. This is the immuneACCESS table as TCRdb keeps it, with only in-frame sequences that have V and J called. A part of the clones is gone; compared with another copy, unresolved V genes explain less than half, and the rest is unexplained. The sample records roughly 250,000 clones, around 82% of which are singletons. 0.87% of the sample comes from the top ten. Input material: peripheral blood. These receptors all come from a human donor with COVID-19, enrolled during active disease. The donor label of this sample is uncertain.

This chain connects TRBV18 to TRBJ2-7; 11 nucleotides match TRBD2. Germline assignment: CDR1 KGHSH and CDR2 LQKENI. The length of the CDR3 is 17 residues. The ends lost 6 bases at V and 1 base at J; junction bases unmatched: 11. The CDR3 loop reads CASSLELAGASSYEQYF. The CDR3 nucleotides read TGTGCCAGCTCCCTAGAACTAGCGGGAGCCTCGTCCTACGAGCAGTACTTC.

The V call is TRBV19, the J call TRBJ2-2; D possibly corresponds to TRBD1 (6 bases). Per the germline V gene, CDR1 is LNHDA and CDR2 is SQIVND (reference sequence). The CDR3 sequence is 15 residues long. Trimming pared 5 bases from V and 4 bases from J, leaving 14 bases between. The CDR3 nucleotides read TGTGCCAGTAGTGCAACCGGGACACTCACCGGGGAGCTGTTTTTT. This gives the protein CASSATGTLTGELFF.

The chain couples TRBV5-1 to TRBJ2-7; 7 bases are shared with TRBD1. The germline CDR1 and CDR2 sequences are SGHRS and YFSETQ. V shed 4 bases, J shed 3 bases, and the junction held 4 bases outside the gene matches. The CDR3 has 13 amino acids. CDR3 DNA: TGCGCCAGCAGCCCGGGACAGATCTACGAGCAGTACTTC. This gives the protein CASSPGQIYEQYF.

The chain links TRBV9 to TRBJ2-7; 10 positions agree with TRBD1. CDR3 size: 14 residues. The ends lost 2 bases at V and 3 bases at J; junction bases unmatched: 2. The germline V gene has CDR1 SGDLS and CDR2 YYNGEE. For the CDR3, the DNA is TGTGCCAGCAGCGTGCGGGACAGGGGCTACGAGCAGTACTTC. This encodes CASSVRDRGYEQYF. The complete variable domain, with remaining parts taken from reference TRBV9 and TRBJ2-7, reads DSGVTQTPKHLITATGQRVTLRCSPRSGDLSVYWYQQSLDQGLQFLIQYYNGEERAKGNILERFSAQQFPDLHSELNLSSLELGDSALYFCASSVRDRGYEQYFGPGTRLTVT.

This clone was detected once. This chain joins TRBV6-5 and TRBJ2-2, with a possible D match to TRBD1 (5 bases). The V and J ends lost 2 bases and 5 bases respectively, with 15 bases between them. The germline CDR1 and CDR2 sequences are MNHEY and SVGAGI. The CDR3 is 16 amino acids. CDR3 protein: CASSYTNRGFTGELFF. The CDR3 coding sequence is TGTGCCAGCAGTTACACCAATAGGGGATTTACCGGGGAGCTGTTTTTT.

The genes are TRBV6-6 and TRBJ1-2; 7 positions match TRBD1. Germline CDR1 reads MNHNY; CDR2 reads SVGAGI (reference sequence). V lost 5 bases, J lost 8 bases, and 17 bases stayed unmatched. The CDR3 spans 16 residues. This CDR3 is CASSRDRTGPFFGYTF. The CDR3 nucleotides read TGTGCCAGCAGTCGAGATCGGACAGGCCCCTTCTTCGGCTACACCTTC.

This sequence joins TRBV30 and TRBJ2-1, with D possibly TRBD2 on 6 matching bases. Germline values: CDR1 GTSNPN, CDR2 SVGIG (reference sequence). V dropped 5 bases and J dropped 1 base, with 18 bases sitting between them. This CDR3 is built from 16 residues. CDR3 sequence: CAWLKANSGSYNEQFF. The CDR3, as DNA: TGTGCCTGGTTAAAAGCGAATAGCGGATCCTACAATGAGCAGTTCTTC. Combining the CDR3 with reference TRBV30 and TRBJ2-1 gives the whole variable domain SQTIHQWPATLVQPVGSPLSLECTVEGTSNPNLYWYRQAAGRGLQLLFYSVGIGQISSEVPQNLSASRPQDRQFILSSKKLLLSDSGFYLCAWLKANSGSYNEQFFGPGTRLTVL.

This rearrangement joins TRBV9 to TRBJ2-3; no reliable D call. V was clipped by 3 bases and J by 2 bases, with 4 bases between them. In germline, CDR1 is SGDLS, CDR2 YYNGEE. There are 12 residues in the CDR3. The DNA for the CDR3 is TGTGCCAGCAGCGCAAACACAGATACGCAGTATTTT. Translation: CASSANTDTQYF.

CDR3 DNA sequence: TGTGCCAGTACCTCGGGACTAGCGGGAGGACATGAGCAGTTCTTC. Translation gives CASTSGLAGGHEQFF. The chain uses TRBV19 and TRBJ2-1, with TRBD2 identical over 15 bases. This CDR3 has 15 residues. Looked up from germline, CDR1 is LNHDA and CDR2 is SQIVND (reference sequence). The ends lost 7 bases at V and 8 bases at J; junction bases unmatched: 6.

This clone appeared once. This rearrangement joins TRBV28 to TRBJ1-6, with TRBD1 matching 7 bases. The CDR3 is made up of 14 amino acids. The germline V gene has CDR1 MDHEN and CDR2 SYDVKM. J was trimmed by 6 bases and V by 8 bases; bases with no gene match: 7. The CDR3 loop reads CASLLDRSNSPLHF. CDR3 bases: TGTGCCAGCTTACTGGACAGGAGTAATTCACCCCTCCACTTT.

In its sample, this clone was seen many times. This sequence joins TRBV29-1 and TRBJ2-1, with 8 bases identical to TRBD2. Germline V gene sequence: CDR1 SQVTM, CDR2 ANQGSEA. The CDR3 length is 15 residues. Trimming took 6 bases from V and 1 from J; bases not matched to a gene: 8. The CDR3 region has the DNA TGCAGCGTAGGAAATTTAGCGGGATCCTACAATGAGCAGTTCTTC. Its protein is CSVGNLAGSYNEQFF.

CDR3 sequence: CASSPSGNEAFF. CDR3 DNA sequence: TGTGCCAGCTCACCTTCAGGCAATGAAGCTTTCTTT. J is TRBJ1-1 and V is TRBV18; D is uncertain. CDR3 length: 12 amino acids. Germline V gives CDR1 KGHSH, CDR2 LQKENI. The V and J ends lost 3 bases and 7 bases respectively, with 9 bases between them.

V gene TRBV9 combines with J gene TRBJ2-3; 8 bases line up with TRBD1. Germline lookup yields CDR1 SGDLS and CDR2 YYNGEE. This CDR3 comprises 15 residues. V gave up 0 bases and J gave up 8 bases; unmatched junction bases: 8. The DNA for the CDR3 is TGTGCCAGCAGCGTAGCTACAGGGGGTTCGAGTACGCAGTATTTT. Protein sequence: CASSVATGGSSTQYF.